This T cell receptor (beta chain) was found in a study of blood T cell repertoires in COVID-19. Turning to the study itself: The study drew acute and convalescent COVID-19 samples from the United States, Italy and Spain. T cells, B-cell-depleted T cells, or PBMCs supplied cDNA or gDNA.

Profiling relied on immunoSEQ multiplex PCR, and the TCRdb table lists in-frame clones only, not all of them. The repertoire has tens of thousands of clones, 85% to 90% of them found once; the top ten carry under 3%. A word on this clone: The junction differs from germline at one of its ends, possibly a read error.

The source of this sequence is a man aged 50 or older with acute or convalescent COVID-19. The material sequenced was peripheral blood.

This chain's CDR3 is CASSLVTSGTSEQFF. CDR3 nucleotide sequence: TGTGCTAGCAGCTTAGTTACTAGCGGGACCTCGGAGCAGTTCTTC. The rearrangement uses TRBV7-7 and TRBJ2-1; 10 bases line up with TRBD2. Germline V gene lookup returns CDR1 SSHAT and CDR2 FNYEAQ (reference sequence). The CDR3 length is 15 residues.